Presented here are 32 T cell receptor beta chains from one specimen sequenced in a study of cytomegalovirus exposure and HLA in healthy donors. Amplification used 60 Vbeta primers and 13 Jbeta primers. Clones were read by immunoSEQ multiplex PCR, and TCRdb kept only the in-frame ones, dropping some. The repertoire consists of about 130,000 clones, with about 79% occurring once and the leading ten covering 2.5% to 3%. Sequencing input: PBMCs. These receptors all stem from a woman aged 18-29 years in good health and CMV-seropositive.

This chain connects TRBV4-1 to TRBJ2-3; possible D gene TRBD2, 5 bases. The length of the CDR3 is 14 residues. Germline CDR1 MGHRA, CDR2 YSYEKL. Deletions cut 3 bases from V and 5 bases from J, with 12 bases between. In DNA, the CDR3 is TGCGCCAGCAGCCACAATGGTCGGGGAGATACGCAGTATTTT. Encoded protein: CASSHNGRGDTQYF.

This rearrangement joins TRBV9 to TRBJ2-2; perhaps TRBD1 as D (7 bases). Germline CDR1 and CDR2: SGDLS and YYNGEE. V lost 6 bases and J lost 6, with 24 bases in between. CDR3 length: 17 residues. The chain's CDR3 is CASNHAGRTGVPGELFF. As DNA, the CDR3 is TGTGCCAGCAACCACGCGGGGAGGACAGGAGTCCCCGGGGAGCTGTTTTTT.

The chain uses TRBV19 and TRBJ1-6; possible D gene TRBD1, 6 bases. The V end lost 7 bases, the J end lost 7 bases, and 17 bases lay between the germline ends. There are 15 residues in the CDR3. CDR1 is LNHDA and CDR2 is SQIVND in the germline V gene (reference sequence). The CDR3 nucleotides read TGTGCCAGTACCTTGCAGGGGACCGGGAATTCACCCCTCCACTTT. As protein: CASTLQGTGNSPLHF.

The chain uses TRBV10-2 and TRBJ2-5; 8 bases map to TRBD2. The junction had 7 bases not matched to a gene; V was cut back by 5 bases and J by 5 bases. CDR3 length equals 14 residues. Germline CDR1 reads WSHSY; CDR2 reads SAAADI. The CDR3 loop is CASSPAGAGETQYF. CDR3 sequence (DNA): TGCGCCAGCAGTCCAGCGGGGGCAGGGGAGACCCAGTACTTC.

This chain uses TRBV5-6 with TRBJ2-1; 10 bases line up with TRBD1. Germline V CDR1 and CDR2: SGHDT, YYEEEE. The V and J ends lost 1 base and 4 bases, in that order; junction bases with no gene match: 5. The CDR3 has 16 amino acids. The DNA of the CDR3 is TGTGCCAGCAGCTTGTTCGGGACAGGGGAATACAATGAGCAGTTCTTC. This encodes CASSLFGTGEYNEQFF.

Written as DNA, the CDR3 is TGTGCCAGCAGCGTAGCCAGGGGCGTAATGGATGAGCAGTTCTTC. Translated, it gives CASSVARGVMDEQFF. V and J are TRBV9 and TRBJ2-1, with TRBD1 as a possible D gene (6 bases). Germline V gives CDR1 SGDLS, CDR2 YYNGEE. Trimming took 0 bases from V and 8 from J, leaving 15 bases between them. The CDR3 loop spans 15 amino acids.

In DNA form, the CDR3 reads TGCGCCAGCAGCTCGGAGGTTACTTTCTCCTACGAGCAGTACTTC. It translates to CASSSEVTFSYEQYF. The gene calls are TRBV5-1 and TRBJ2-7; TRBD2 might be the D (5 bases). The ends were cut back, 3 bases at V and 0 bases at J, with 13 bases in the middle. The CDR3 spans 15 residues. From germline, CDR1 is SGHRS and CDR2 YFSETQ.

The chain has TRBV25-1 and TRBJ1-2, with 12 bases identical to TRBD1. Losses at the gene ends were 0 bases for V and 6 bases for J; bases not matched to a gene: 11. The CDR3 has 18 residues. Per the germline V gene, CDR1 is MGHDK and CDR2 is SYGVNS. The CDR3 reads CASSEYTRDRGLENGYTF. For the CDR3, the DNA is TGTGCCAGCAGTGAATATACACGGGACAGGGGGCTGGAAAATGGCTACACCTTC.

The chain recombines TRBV7-2 with TRBJ2-7; 8 bases are shared with TRBD2. The CDR3 loop spans 13 amino acids. Germline CDR1 and CDR2: SGHTA and FQGNSA. Trimming cost V 3 bases and J 5 bases; bases outside gene matches: 3. The CDR3: CASSFQGLDEQYF. In nucleotides, the CDR3 is TGTGCCAGCAGCTTCCAGGGACTAGACGAGCAGTACTTC.

The chain recombines TRBV4-1 with TRBJ2-7; the match to TRBD1 covers 9 bases. Germline values: CDR1 MGHRA, CDR2 YSYEKL. V gave up 3 bases and J gave up 1 base; unmatched junction bases: 1. The CDR3 sequence is 14 residues long. The CDR3 protein is CASSHGTGSYEQYF. CDR3 DNA: TGCGCCAGCAGCCACGGGACAGGGTCCTACGAGCAGTACTTC.

This chain links TRBV5-1 with TRBJ2-5, with D possibly matching TRBD1 (5 bases). The V end was cut by 0 bases, the J end by 5 bases, with 8 bases between. The germline gives CDR1 SGHRS, CDR2 YFSETQ. CDR3 length: 13 residues. CDR3 sequence reads: CASSLEGLETQYF. The CDR3 nucleotides are TGCGCCAGCAGCTTGGAGGGGTTGGAGACCCAGTACTTC. The full variable domain, rest sourced from reference TRBV5-1 and TRBJ2-5, is KAGVTQTPRYLIKTRGQQVTLSCSPISGHRSVSWYQQTPGQGLQFLFEYFSETQRNKGNFPGRFSGRQFSNSRSEMNVSTLELGDSALYLCASSLEGLETQYFGPGTRLLVL.

CDR3 nucleotide sequence: TGTGCCAGTAGTTATGGGGACTCCTACGAGCAGTACTTC. Its protein is CASSYGDSYEQYF. V and J are TRBV19 and TRBJ2-5; D not resolved. Near its end, the DNA agrees better with TRBJ2-7, so the J call may be wrong. This CDR3 is built from 13 residues. Germline loops: CDR1 LNHDA, CDR2 SQIVND (reference sequence).

The chain recombines TRBV15 with TRBJ1-1; no reliable D call. The germline V gene encodes CDR1 LNHNV and CDR2 YYDKDF (reference sequence). The CDR3 consists of 15 residues. Trimming stripped 0 bases from V and 5 bases from J, with 13 bases between. CDR3 in amino acids: CATSRDGLSGTEAFF. The CDR3 coding sequence is TGTGCCACCAGCAGAGATGGGCTCTCGGGAACTGAAGCTTTCTTT.

The rearrangement links TRBV5-8 to TRBJ2-3; tentatively, D is TRBD2 (7 bases). Trimming shortened V by 0 bases and J by 6 bases, and 14 bases separated the two germline ends. The germline gives CDR1 SGHTS, CDR2 YDEGEE. The CDR3 has 15 residues. The CDR3 spells CASSLAEGGLDTQYF. Written as DNA, the CDR3 is TGTGCCAGCAGCTTGGCCGAGGGGGGGCTTGATACGCAGTATTTT.

CDR3 nucleotide sequence: TGTGCCAGCAGCCCCTCGACGGGGAGCACTGAAGCTTTCTTT. Translated: CASSPSTGSTEAFF. The chain joins TRBV7-2 to TRBJ1-1, with D unclear. CDR3 length: 14 amino acids. Germline loops: CDR1 SGHTA, CDR2 FQGNSA. The V end lost 5 bases, the J end lost 4 bases, and 14 bases lay between the germline ends.

CDR3 amino acids: CASSPTDRVRGQPQHF. CDR3 coding DNA: TGTGCCAGTAGTCCTACGGACAGGGTTAGGGGTCAGCCCCAGCATTTT. The V gene is TRBV19, the J gene TRBJ1-5, with TRBD1 matching 8 bases. V lost 5 bases to trimming and J lost 6 bases; unmatched junction nucleotides: 12. Per germline, CDR1 LNHDA and CDR2 SQIVND (reference sequence). The CDR3 has 16 amino acids.

V is TRBV9 and J is TRBJ1-2; D is unclear. The CDR3 consists of 13 residues. Germline loops: CDR1 SGDLS, CDR2 YYNGEE. V was cut by 4 bases and J by 5 bases, with 12 bases left in between. CDR3 DNA sequence: TGTGCCAGCAGCCAAGCGGACGGTTATGGCTACACCTTC. Amino acids: CASSQADGYGYTF. Based on the CDR3 plus reference TRBV9 and TRBJ1-2, the full variable domain is DSGVTQTPKHLITATGQRVTLRCSPRSGDLSVYWYQQSLDQGLQFLIQYYNGEERAKGNILERFSAQQFPDLHSELNLSSLELGDSALYFCASSQADGYGYTFGSGTRLTVV.

The J gene is TRBJ1-4, the V gene TRBV5-6; 7 positions agree with TRBD1. The J segment lost 2 bases and the V segment lost 0 bases, leaving 4 bases of the junction unmatched. Germline CDR1 is SGHDT and CDR2 is YYEEEE. CDR3 length: 16 residues. The CDR3 nucleotides read TGTGCCAGCAGCTTGGACAGGGGAGGCACTAATGAAAAACTGTTTTTT. It codes for CASSLDRGGTNEKLFF.

The chain carries TRBV5-1 and TRBJ2-7; 9 nucleotides line up with TRBD1. This CDR3 contains 14 residues. Germline V gene data show CDR1 as SGHRS and CDR2 as YFSETQ. J gave up 5 bases and V 4 bases, and 7 bases lay outside the gene matches. Here the CDR3 reads CASSHRQGGDEQYF. In DNA, the CDR3 is TGCGCCAGCAGCCACCGACAGGGGGGTGACGAGCAGTACTTC.

The chain combines TRBV9 with TRBJ2-5, with D possibly matching TRBD2 (7 bases). The germline V gene has CDR1 SGDLS and CDR2 YYNGEE. Trimming left V 0 bases short and J 1 base short, with 13 bases between. This CDR3 is 16 amino acids long. This CDR3 is CASSVGGGGPQETQYF. The DNA of the CDR3 is TGTGCCAGCAGCGTAGGGGGGGGCGGGCCCCAAGAGACCCAGTACTTC.

The chain links TRBV19 to TRBJ2-3; 9 positions agree with TRBD1. This CDR3 spans 15 amino acids. CDR1 and CDR2 from the germline V gene are LNHDA and SQIVND (reference sequence). V lost 8 bases, J lost 4 bases, and 10 bases stayed unmatched. The CDR3 protein is CASEGDRAYSDTQYF. The CDR3 coding sequence is TGTGCCAGTGAAGGGGACAGGGCGTATTCAGATACGCAGTATTTT.

CDR3: CASSLVVGGRNINTGELFF. CDR3 sequence (DNA): TGTGCCAGCAGCTTGGTGGTGGGGGGTCGTAATATTAACACCGGGGAGCTGTTTTTT. The chain combines TRBV11-2 with TRBJ2-2, with D tentatively TRBD2 (6 bases). The CDR3 length is 19 residues. V was pared by 3 bases and J by 2 bases, with 22 bases between. Germline values: CDR1 SGHAT, CDR2 FQNNGV.

This clone was seen a few times. The chain is built from TRBV19 and TRBJ2-2, with D perhaps matching TRBD2 (6 bases). CDR3 size: 14 residues. Germline V CDR1 and CDR2: LNHDA, SQIVND (reference sequence). The V end was cut by 11 bases, the J end by 1 base, with 14 bases between. The CDR3 nucleotides are TGTGCCGCAGGGACTGGCTGGAACACCGGGGAGCTGTTTTTT. This gives the protein CAAGTGWNTGELFF.

This clone came up once. The identical CDR3 is also encoded by other nucleotide sequences in the sample. The rearrangement links TRBV9 to TRBJ1-5, with a weak D call TRBD1 (6 bases). V was pared by 5 bases and J by 5 bases, with 17 bases between. The CDR3 length is 15 residues. The germline CDR1 and CDR2 sequences are SGDLS and YYNGEE. CDR3 protein: CASSFGTGGDQPQHF. Here the CDR3 DNA reads TGTGCCAGCAGTTTCGGGACGGGGGGCGATCAGCCCCAGCATTTT.

The chain carries TRBV7-9 and TRBJ2-1; TRBD2 is a possible D gene (5 bases). This CDR3 has 13 residues. CDR1 is SEHNR and CDR2 is FQNEAQ in the germline V gene (reference sequence). Trimming removed 0 bases from V and 8 bases from J, with 8 bases in between. The CDR3: CASSLALGDEQFF. CDR3 in DNA: TGTGCCAGCAGCTTAGCTTTGGGAGATGAGCAGTTCTTC.

The rearrangement links TRBV5-4 to TRBJ2-3, with 12 bases matching TRBD2. The CDR3 consists of 17 residues. The V gene end was trimmed by 3 bases and the J gene end by 0 bases; junction bases not matched to a gene: 5. Germline V CDR1 and CDR2: SGHNT, YYREEE (reference sequence). The CDR3 reads CASSSGTSGPSTDTQYF. CDR3 in DNA: TGTGCCAGCAGCTCTGGGACTAGCGGGCCTAGCACAGATACGCAGTATTTT.

The chain recombines TRBV28 with TRBJ2-5; 9 bases are a match to TRBD1. This CDR3 has 16 residues. Germline trimming cut 5 bases from V and 3 bases from J; bases unmatched to any gene: 10. The germline V gene encodes CDR1 MDHEN and CDR2 SYDVKM. The CDR3 spells CASSTNRGRQEETQYF. The CDR3 bases are TGTGCCAGCAGTACCAACAGGGGGCGCCAGGAAGAGACCCAGTACTTC.

The chain recombines TRBV25-1 with TRBJ2-7, with TRBD2 as a possible D gene (5 bases). Between the trimmed V and J ends, which lost 4 bases and 1 base, there was a span of 8 bases. This CDR3 has 13 residues. Germline V lookup: CDR1 MGHDK, CDR2 SYGVNS. The CDR3 coding sequence is TGTGCCAGCAGTGGGACTCCTTCCTACGAGCAGTACTTC. This translates into CASSGTPSYEQYF.

V and J are TRBV27 and TRBJ2-7, with TRBD1 identical over 7 bases. Germline V gives CDR1 MNHEY, CDR2 SMNVEV (reference sequence). The length of the CDR3 is 13 residues. V shed 7 bases, J shed 2 bases, and the junction held 5 bases outside the gene matches. CDR3 sequence reads: CASTTGTAYEQYF. DNA for the CDR3: TGTGCCAGCACGACCGGGACAGCCTACGAGCAGTACTTC.

The chain recombines TRBV4-1 with TRBJ2-7; the D gene is possibly TRBD1 (5 bases). The CDR3 contains 12 residues. Looked up from germline, CDR1 is MGHRA and CDR2 is YSYEKL. V gave up 2 bases and J gave up 3 bases, with 5 bases separating them. DNA for the CDR3: TGCGCCAGCAGCCAACAGGGCTACGAGCAGTACTTC. Its protein is CASSQQGYEQYF.

This clone was picked up a small number of times. The rearrangement joins TRBV6-6 to TRBJ2-2, with 10 bases lining up with TRBD2. Germline V CDR1 and CDR2: MNHNY, SVGAGI (reference sequence). V trimming: 5 bases; J trimming: 6 bases; junction bases outside the gene matches: 6. The CDR3 runs to 15 residues. The CDR3 is CASSPLAGVAGELFF. The DNA for the CDR3 is TGTGCCAGCAGTCCTCTAGCGGGGGTTGCCGGGGAGCTGTTTTTT.

This clone was detected a few times. The chain has TRBV28 and TRBJ1-5; maybe TRBD1 (5 bases). CDR1 and CDR2 from the germline V gene are MDHEN and SYDVKM. V lost 2 bases and J 1 base, leaving 9 bases between the germline ends. The CDR3 runs to 15 residues. This CDR3 is CASSLRGLSNQPQHF. CDR3 nucleotides: TGTGCCAGCAGTTTAAGGGGTTTAAGCAATCAGCCCCAGCATTTT.